This TCR beta chain was obtained from a study of cytomegalovirus exposure and HLA in healthy donors. PCR was performed using 60 Vbeta and 13 Jbeta primers. Only in-frame clones appear in the TCRdb table, and some are missing; sequencing was by immunoSEQ multiplex PCR. The sample carries fewer than 200,000 clones, 75% to 85% recorded once. This clone appeared once. J gave up 1 base and V 5 bases, and 10 bases lay outside the gene matches. The CDR3 runs 17 residues. Germline V gene data show CDR1 as MDHEN and CDR2 as SYDVKM. Sequencing used PBMCs. The sequence was collected from a young woman in good health and CMV-seronegative. This chain links TRBV28 with TRBJ2-3, with 9 bases lining up with TRBD1. CDR3 nucleotide sequence: TGTGCCAGCAGTACCTCGGGCGGGGACAGGGGCACAGATACGCAGTATTTT. It translates to CASSTSGGDRGTDTQYF.